The present T cell receptor beta chain was sequenced within a study of T-cell reconstitution after alpha-beta-depleted transplantation in children. General study findings and limits: Several hundred rapidly expanded clones from non-depleted graft cells reportedly supplied alpha-beta T cells about two months post-transplant.

In its sample, this clonotype was seen a few times. Its matching antigen is unknown. A TCRbeta library incorporating unique molecular identifiers was prepared. One entry per CDR3 protein, called by TCRdb with MiXCR from the PCR reads. The sample includes about 600,000 distinct CDR3 sequences, about 21% seen only once; the top ten take 14%. The ends lost 4 bases at V and 0 bases at J; junction bases unmatched: 3. The CDR3 consists of 16 residues. The germline CDR1 and CDR2 sequences are SGHRS and YFSETQ. The TCR comes from a boy in the first two years of life who had a stem cell transplant for acute myeloid leukemia, so the T cells may come from the graft donor. The material sequenced was PBMCs, mostly from graft donor cells, taken 360 days after TCRalphabeta/CD19-depleted stem cell transplant. The gene calls are TRBV5-1 and TRBJ2-3, with 12 nucleotides matching TRBD2. CDR3 DNA: TGCGCCAGCAGCCCCGGACTAGCGGGGAGCACAGATACGCAGTATTTT. It translates to CASSPGLAGSTDTQYF.